The clone carrying this TCR beta chain was counted a few times. Its antigen is undetermined. CDR3 size: 16 residues. Germline V gives CDR1 SNHLY, CDR2 FYNNEI. Germline trimming cut 5 bases from V and 5 bases from J; bases unmatched to any gene: 7. Quantitative barcoded 5'-RACE was used to prepare TCR beta libraries. TCRdb redid the calling of the 5' RACE reads with MiXCR, one entry per CDR3 protein. The data show about 540,000 distinct CDR3 sequences, roughly 13% seen once. This entry comes from a study of CD8 T cells in ankylosing spondylitis. Overall study results and limits: A TCR beta motif made of under 10 highly homologous variants seemed typical of ankylosing spondylitis blood. Some of the motif variants had earlier been found in reactive arthritis patients' fluid and blood. Significantly higher representation of disease-linked clones was reported for matched ankylosing spondylitis synovial fluid.

This clonotype originated in a male donor with ankylosing spondylitis. Specimen: blood, either unsorted or a sorted T cell fraction (not recorded which). The chain is built from TRBV2 and TRBJ2-5, with 14 bases fitting TRBD2. The CDR3 nucleotides are TGTGCCAGCAGTCTCAGACTAGCGGGAGGGCCGGAGACCCAGTACTTC. Translation gives CASSLRLAGGPETQYF.